This T cell receptor (beta chain) originates from a study of shared clonotypes between healthy human individuals. Trimming took 2 bases from V and 1 from J; bases not matched to a gene: 4. The CDR3 runs to 15 residues. Per the germline V gene, CDR1 is MGHDK and CDR2 is SYGVNS. Overall study findings and caveats: Sampling was confined to blood; repertoires within tissues likely differ. Estimated richness was generally greater in naive than memory subsets.

The donors, all of them Caucasian adults, lived in Nashville, Tennessee. Genomic DNA per cell subset filled all wells of several immunoSEQ plates. Using immunoSEQ multiplex PCR, the repertoire was profiled, and TCRdb retains in-frame clones only, with some absent. Of 300,000 to 400,000 clones detected, roughly 70% appear once; the ten largest clones hold 10% to 13%. A word on this clone: Its antigen is unidentified.

The sample taken for sequencing was memory CD4+ T cells sorted from blood. Documented subset: CD45RA-negative fraction. This sequence was found in a man aged 30 to 39 in good health. This rearrangement joins TRBV25-1 to TRBJ1-1; 7 bases match TRBD1. CDR3 DNA: TGTGCCAGCAGTGAACAACAGGGGAGGAACACTGAAGCTTTCTTT. It translates to CASSEQQGRNTEAFF.